This passage covers 19 T cell receptor beta chains from one sample sequenced in a study of monozygotic twins with inflammatory bowel disease. TCRdb reprocessed the 5' RACE reads; each CDR3 protein has one entry and no DNA is given. This table holds some 190,000 distinct CDR3 sequences. Sample: blood. All receptors derive from a human donor with ulcerative colitis or Crohn's disease, or a healthy co-twin of an affected twin (not recorded which).

This rearrangement joins TRBV12-3 or TRBV12-4 to TRBJ1-1. The CDR3 loop spans 13 amino acids. The CDR3 sequence: CASSWGEVTKAFF.

The V and J genes are TRBV14 and TRBJ1-1. The CDR3 has 13 amino acids. Germline loops: CDR1 SGHDN, CDR2 FVKESK. The CDR3 spells CATRTTMNTEAFF.

This chain joins TRBV7-8 and TRBJ2-3. The CDR3 has 14 amino acids. Looked up from germline, CDR1 is SGHVS and CDR2 is FQNEAQ. The CDR3 sequence: CASSSGPLADTQYF.

This chain links TRBV12-3 or TRBV12-4 with TRBJ2-3; TCRdb indicates TRBD1, and absent DNA this call remains unverified. The CDR3 is made up of 13 amino acids. The CDR3 sequence: CASSRDQGGTQYF.

CDR3 residues: CASSQDRANTEAFF. The chain links TRBV6-1 to TRBJ1-1; TCRdb's D call, TRBD1, is unchecked because there is no DNA. CDR3 size: 14 residues. Germline CDR1 MNHNS, CDR2 SASEGT.

The V gene is TRBV20-1, the J gene TRBJ1-1; the D call of TRBD1 rests on TCRdb alone, since no DNA is present to check it. The germline gives CDR1 DFQATT, CDR2 SNEGSKA (reference sequence). CDR3 length: 13 amino acids. This chain's CDR3 is CSASRQGVTEAFF.

The chain carries TRBV25-1 and TRBJ2-3; TCRdb's D gene call, TRBD1, goes unchecked for lack of DNA. There are 11 residues in the CDR3. Germline lookup yields CDR1 MGHDK and CDR2 SYGVNS. The CDR3 loop is CASSAAGSQYF.

The chain recombines TRBV5-1 with TRBJ2-1. Per germline, CDR1 SGHRS and CDR2 YFSETQ. The CDR3 length is 15 residues. The CDR3 reads CASSRVDSSYNEQFF.

The rearrangement links TRBV5-1 to TRBJ1-1; TCRdb calls TRBD1, which cannot be checked without DNA. This CDR3 has 14 residues. Germline V gene sequence: CDR1 SGHRS, CDR2 YFSETQ. CDR3 in amino acids: CASSTGQPNTEAFF.

This sequence joins TRBV12-3 or TRBV12-4 and TRBJ2-7; with no DNA, the TCRdb D assignment of TRBD1 cannot be verified. The CDR3 runs to 15 residues. The CDR3 is CASSNPGQGIHEQYF.

This chain joins TRBV10-3 and TRBJ2-1; TCRdb selects TRBD2, and the lack of DNA leaves this call unchecked. Germline V gene lookup returns CDR1 ENHRY and CDR2 SYGVKD. CDR3 length: 15 residues. The CDR3 loop reads CAIRSGLAGHNEQFF.

The rearrangement uses TRBV7-9 and TRBJ2-1; TCRdb outputs TRBD1, but without DNA this stays unchecked. CDR1 SEHNR and CDR2 FQNEAQ come from the germline V gene (reference sequence). This CDR3 has 14 amino acids. The CDR3: CASTPTGKGNEQFF.

The chain's CDR3 is CASSPGTLGGYTF. J is TRBJ1-2 and V is TRBV11-2; TCRdb indicates TRBD1, and absent DNA this call remains unverified. This CDR3 has 13 residues. Germline values: CDR1 SGHAT, CDR2 FQNNGV.

The V call is TRBV5-8, the J call TRBJ2-6. CDR1 is SGHTS, CDR2 YDEGEE, per germline. There are 15 residues in the CDR3. The CDR3 sequence is CASSWGLSGANVLTF.

The chain joins TRBV20-1 to TRBJ2-3; TCRdb calls TRBD1, which cannot be checked without DNA. Germline assignment: CDR1 DFQATT and CDR2 SNEGSKA (reference sequence). The CDR3 extends over 14 amino acids. CDR3 amino acids: CSATRDLNADTQYF.

V and J are TRBV4-3 and TRBJ2-3; TCRdb reports TRBD2, a call that lacks DNA to check it against. This CDR3 is 16 amino acids long. The V gene's germline CDR1 is LGHNA and CDR2 YSLEER. The CDR3 sequence: CASSQDSFGETDTQYF.

V and J are TRBV3-1 and TRBJ2-6; with no DNA, the TCRdb D assignment of TRBD1 cannot be verified. There are 16 residues in the CDR3. Germline V gene lookup returns CDR1 LGHDT and CDR2 YNNKEL (reference sequence). CDR3 protein: CASSPQNPGGANVLTF.

V usage is TRBV5-1 and J usage is TRBJ1-6; the D call from TCRdb, TRBD1, cannot be confirmed without DNA. The length of the CDR3 is 14 residues. Germline V gene sequence: CDR1 SGHRS, CDR2 YFSETQ. CDR3 in amino acids: CASSPQGLNSPLHF.

The chain's CDR3 is CATSEGSSGDQYF. The chain links TRBV24-1 to TRBJ2-5; TCRdb indicates TRBD2, and absent DNA this call remains unverified. CDR1 and CDR2 (germline): KGHDR, SFDVKD. This CDR3 has 13 amino acids.